The 31 T cell receptor beta chains presented below share a single source sample, sequenced in a study of cytomegalovirus exposure and HLA in healthy donors. 13 Jbeta primers and 60 Vbeta primers were used for the PCR. Repertoires were generated with immunoSEQ multiplex PCR, while TCRdb's copy carries only in-frame clones and drops some. The data include tens of thousands of clones; the top ten clones carry approximately 15%. The material sequenced was PBMCs. Receptor source: a middle-aged man in good health and CMV-seropositive.

The chain links TRBV19 to TRBJ2-5; 16 positions match TRBD2. Per germline, CDR1 LNHDA and CDR2 SQIVND (reference sequence). The CDR3 extends over 16 amino acids. V shed 3 bases, J shed 3 bases, and the junction held 1 base outside the gene matches. The CDR3 protein is CASSMGLAGGKETQYF. The CDR3 DNA reads TGTGCCAGTAGTATGGGACTAGCGGGAGGGAAAGAGACCCAGTACTTC.

The chain has TRBV5-1 and TRBJ2-6; perhaps TRBD1 as D (6 bases). The germline gives CDR1 SGHRS, CDR2 YFSETQ. This CDR3 comprises 15 residues. Trimming took off 3 bases at V and 6 bases at J, with 13 bases between the two ends. Here the CDR3 reads CASSSTGTVANVLTF. CDR3 DNA: TGCGCCAGCAGCTCGACAGGAACGGTGGCCAACGTCCTGACTTTC.

The genes are TRBV10-3 and TRBJ1-1; tentatively, D is TRBD1 (5 bases). This CDR3 spans 11 amino acids. The germline V gene encodes CDR1 ENHRY and CDR2 SYGVKD. Trimming pared 6 bases from V and 5 bases from J, leaving 7 bases between. The CDR3, as DNA: TGTGCCATCAGGGGGCCAACTGAAGCTTTCTTT. Protein sequence: CAIRGPTEAFF.

The rearrangement joins TRBV2 to TRBJ2-2, with D possibly being TRBD1 (6 bases). V was cut by 8 bases and J by 0 bases, with 10 bases left in between. The germline CDR1 and CDR2 sequences are SNHLY and FYNNEI. This CDR3 is built from 14 residues. The CDR3 loop reads CASQRTANTGELFF. The CDR3 DNA is TGTGCCAGCCAACGGACAGCGAACACCGGGGAGCTGTTTTTT. Complete variable domain (other parts from reference TRBV2 and TRBJ2-2): EPEVTQTPSHQVTQMGQEVILRCVPISNHLYFYWYRQILGQKVEFLVSFYNNEISEKSEIFDDQFSVERPDGSNFTLKIRSTKLEDSAMYFCASQRTANTGELFFGEGSRLTVL.

The V gene is TRBV4-3, the J gene TRBJ1-5; weak D call: TRBD1 (5 bases). From germline, CDR1 is LGHNA and CDR2 YSLEER. This CDR3 is 15 amino acids long. V was cut by 0 bases and J by 6 bases, with 12 bases left in between. For the CDR3, the DNA is TGCGCCAGCAGCCAAGATCGAACAGGACGTCAGCCCCAGCATTTT. It yields the protein CASSQDRTGRQPQHF.

This rearrangement joins TRBV18 to TRBJ2-3; 8 nucleotides match TRBD2. The germline V gene encodes CDR1 KGHSH and CDR2 LQKENI. The CDR3 loop spans 16 amino acids. V was pared by 6 bases and J by 6 bases, with 14 bases of the junction left unmatched. CDR3 nucleotides: TGTGCCAGCTCGCAACTAGCGGCCCGGATTCTGGATACGCAGTATTTT. This translates into CASSQLAARILDTQYF.

V and J are TRBV18 and TRBJ2-7; 7 nucleotides match TRBD1. Trimming removed 5 bases from V and 3 bases from J; junction bases left unmatched: 1. Germline CDR1 reads KGHSH; CDR2 reads LQKENI. This CDR3 has 12 amino acids. CDR3 coding DNA: TGTGCCAGCTCAGACAGGGTCTACGAGCAGTACTTC. Its translation is CASSDRVYEQYF.

The V and J genes are TRBV2 and TRBJ1-4; tentative D call: TRBD1 (6 bases). With 3 bases removed from V and 0 bases from J, the gap between germline ends came to 11 bases. The CDR3 loop spans 16 amino acids. Germline CDR1 SNHLY, CDR2 FYNNEI. In nucleotides, the CDR3 is TGTGCCAGCAGTGACTTTAGGACAGCAACTAATGAAAAACTGTTTTTT. This sequence encodes CASSDFRTATNEKLFF.

This chain uses TRBV19 with TRBJ2-5; 10 positions agree with TRBD1. V gave up 3 bases and J gave up 9 bases; unmatched junction bases: 7. The CDR3 covers 14 residues. Per germline, CDR1 LNHDA and CDR2 SQIVND (reference sequence). CDR3 in DNA: TGTGCCAGTAGTATGGGACAGGGGAGCGTGGCCCAGTACTTC. Protein product: CASSMGQGSVAQYF.

The CDR3 loop is CAIWSGRAYEQYF. The DNA of the CDR3 is TGTGCCATCTGGAGCGGGAGAGCCTACGAGCAGTACTTC. The V gene is TRBV10-3, the J gene TRBJ2-7, with TRBD2 matching over 8 bases. Germline V gives CDR1 ENHRY, CDR2 SYGVKD. V trimming: 8 bases; J trimming: 2 bases; junction bases outside the gene matches: 5. The CDR3 runs to 13 residues.

This rearrangement joins TRBV18 to TRBJ2-4, with D unresolved. Germline V gene data show CDR1 as KGHSH and CDR2 as LQKENI. With 4 bases removed from V and 0 bases from J, the gap between germline ends came to 22 bases. CDR3 size: 19 residues. CDR3 region: CASSRTISDHTLAKNIQYF. The CDR3 DNA follows: TGTGCCAGCTCACGAACGATTTCAGATCATACGTTAGCCAAAAACATTCAGTACTTC.

The chain is built from TRBV5-4 and TRBJ2-3; 7 bases fit TRBD1. CDR1 SGHNT and CDR2 YYREEE come from the germline V gene (reference sequence). The CDR3 has 12 residues. J was trimmed by 11 bases and V by 0 bases; bases with no gene match: 3. The CDR3 region is CASSLVGQMQYF. The CDR3 nucleotides read TGTGCCAGCAGCTTGGTGGGACAGATGCAGTATTTT.

This chain joins TRBV7-2 and TRBJ1-4; the match to TRBD1 covers 10 bases. This CDR3 is 17 amino acids long. The junction had 7 bases not matched to a gene; V was cut back by 1 base and J by 5 bases. Germline V gene data show CDR1 as SGHTA and CDR2 as FQGNSA. CDR3 amino acids: CASSLEPSGQGNEKLFF. Written as DNA, the CDR3 is TGTGCCAGCAGCTTAGAGCCCTCGGGACAGGGGAATGAAAAACTGTTTTTT.

The V call is TRBV10-3, the J call TRBJ2-7; 7 positions match TRBD1. Trimming cost V 3 bases and J 0 bases; bases outside gene matches: 2. Germline V gives CDR1 ENHRY, CDR2 SYGVKD. This CDR3 region has 14 residues. CDR3 protein: CAISEQGPSYEQYV. CDR3 DNA sequence: TGTGCCATCAGTGAACAGGGGCCCTCCTACGAGCAGTACGTC.

J is TRBJ2-1 and V is TRBV7-3, with 8 nucleotides matching TRBD2. CDR1 is SGHTA and CDR2 is FQGTGA in the germline V gene. V shed 6 bases and J 5 bases; nucleotides not matched to a gene: 12. The CDR3 has 16 residues. The CDR3, as DNA: TGTGCCAGCAGACAAATCCTAGCGGGTTTAGACAATGAGCAGTTCTTC. It encodes CASRQILAGLDNEQFF. The full variable domain, rest sourced from reference TRBV7-3 and TRBJ2-1, is GAGVSQTPSNKVTEKGKYVELRCDPISGHTALYWYRQSLGQGPEFLIYFQGTGAADDSGLPNDRFFAVRPEGSVSTLKIQRTERGDSAVYLCASRQILAGLDNEQFFGPGTRLTVL.

The chain recombines TRBV25-1 with TRBJ1-1; D possibly corresponds to TRBD1 (5 bases). The CDR3 is 13 amino acids. Germline V gives CDR1 MGHDK, CDR2 SYGVNS. V lost 4 bases and J lost 6, with 12 bases in between. Here the CDR3 reads CASSVGGVSEAFF. CDR3 DNA sequence: TGTGCCAGCAGTGTTGGAGGGGTCTCTGAAGCTTTCTTT.

About this clone: This sample also contains other DNA sequences that code for the same CDR3. This sequence joins TRBV18 and TRBJ1-5; D remains ambiguous. Between the trimmed V and J ends, which lost 3 bases and 2 bases, there was a span of 5 bases. The V gene's germline CDR1 is KGHSH and CDR2 LQKENI. CDR3 length: 13 residues. The CDR3 is CASSPEGNQPQHF. As DNA, the CDR3 is TGTGCCAGCTCACCCGAGGGCAATCAGCCCCAGCATTTT.

The chain has TRBV4-3 and TRBJ2-2; TRBD2 aligns across 7 bases. Germline V gives CDR1 LGHNA, CDR2 YSLEER. V shed 4 bases, J shed 5 bases, and the junction held 7 bases outside the gene matches. This CDR3 comprises 15 residues. CDR3 amino acids: CASSPGRGGTGELFF. The CDR3 DNA sequence: TGCGCCAGCAGCCCTGGGAGGGGAGGAACCGGGGAGCTGTTTTTT.

The V gene is TRBV18, the J gene TRBJ2-7, with TRBD1 matching 8 bases. Looked up from germline, CDR1 is KGHSH and CDR2 is LQKENI. J lost 4 bases, V lost 2 bases, and 10 bases had no gene match. The CDR3 runs to 16 residues. The DNA for the CDR3 is TGTGCCAGCTCACCAAATCCTGGACAGGGTGGTTACGAGCAGTACGTC. This gives the protein CASSPNPGQGGYEQYV.

The chain couples TRBV6-1 to TRBJ1-2; 9 bases match TRBD1. The V gene end was trimmed by 0 bases and the J gene end by 6 bases; junction bases not matched to a gene: 17. This CDR3 is 19 amino acids long. Germline V gives CDR1 MNHNS, CDR2 SASEGT. The DNA for the CDR3 is TGTGCCAGCAGTGAAGCGCGGGGGTGGACAGGGGCCCTCTGGAATGGCTACACCTTC. Translation gives CASSEARGWTGALWNGYTF.

This chain connects TRBV30 to TRBJ1-1; D not resolved. V dropped 1 base and J dropped 3 bases, with 6 bases sitting between them. The germline V gene has CDR1 GTSNPN and CDR2 SVGIG (reference sequence). This CDR3 is 12 amino acids long. The CDR3 reads CAWSAGYTEAFF. The CDR3 DNA sequence: TGTGCCTGGAGTGCAGGATACACTGAAGCTTTCTTT.

V is TRBV6-5 and J is TRBJ1-4; 8 bases align to TRBD1. V trimming: 5 bases; J trimming: 8 bases; junction bases outside the gene matches: 10. This CDR3 has 15 amino acids. CDR1 is MNHEY, CDR2 SVGAGI, per germline. CDR3 in amino acids: CASSTYRDRREKLFF. The CDR3 nucleotides read TGTGCCAGCAGTACTTACCGGGACAGGAGAGAAAAACTGTTTTTT.

V is TRBV9 and J is TRBJ2-7; the D is unclear. The V gene's germline CDR1 is SGDLS and CDR2 YYNGEE. The CDR3 runs to 15 residues. V gave up 0 bases and J gave up 0 bases, with 10 bases separating them. The CDR3 DNA sequence: TGTGCCAGCAGCGTAGGGGCTCCCAGCTCCTACGAGCAGTACTTC. Translation gives CASSVGAPSSYEQYF.

Of note for this clone: Other DNA sequences of this sample code for an identical CDR3. CDR3 loop: CASSVGTSGTNEQFF. In DNA, the CDR3 is TGTGCCAGCAGCGTAGGGACTAGCGGGACGAATGAGCAGTTCTTC. The rearrangement uses TRBV9 and TRBJ2-1; 12 bases align to TRBD2. Germline CDR1 reads SGDLS; CDR2 reads YYNGEE. The CDR3 spans 15 residues. V gave up 0 bases and J gave up 7 bases; unmatched junction bases: 2.

This rearrangement joins TRBV10-3 to TRBJ2-7, with D possibly TRBD1 on 5 matching bases. The length of the CDR3 is 14 residues. Germline V CDR1 and CDR2: ENHRY, SYGVKD. Trimming cost V 4 bases and J 2 bases, with 12 bases left between them. CDR3 in amino acids: CAISADSSTYEQYF. CDR3 nucleotides: TGTGCCATCAGTGCCGACAGTTCTACCTACGAGCAGTACTTC.

The rearrangement uses TRBV19 and TRBJ2-5; 10 bases match TRBD2. The V and J ends lost 3 bases and 11 bases, in that order; junction bases with no gene match: 6. The CDR3 runs to 13 residues. Germline CDR1 is LNHDA and CDR2 is SQIVND (reference sequence). The CDR3: CASSIGLADRQYF. DNA of the CDR3: TGTGCCAGTAGTATCGGACTAGCGGACAGGCAGTACTTC.

The chain links TRBV6-1 to TRBJ1-2; 7 bases agree with TRBD1. The CDR3 sequence is 15 residues long. CDR1 is MNHNS, CDR2 SASEGT, per germline. V shed 6 bases, J shed 7 bases, and the junction held 14 bases outside the gene matches. CDR3 residues: CASRELGDSSLGYTF. The CDR3 DNA reads as TGTGCCAGCAGAGAGTTAGGGGACAGTTCCCTTGGCTACACCTTC.

The J gene is TRBJ2-1, the V gene TRBV12-5; no reliable D call. CDR1 and CDR2 from the germline V gene are LGHNT and FRNRAP. The V gene lost 5 bases and the J gene lost 4 bases, with 6 bases spanning the gap. The CDR3 runs to 12 residues. CDR3 residues: CASGLQYNEQFF. The DNA of the CDR3 is TGTGCTAGTGGTCTCCAGTACAATGAGCAGTTCTTC.

The chain combines TRBV4-2 with TRBJ2-5; 8 nucleotides line up with TRBD2. Trimming cost V 0 bases and J 5 bases; bases outside gene matches: 5. This CDR3 comprises 15 residues. CDR1 is LGHNA, CDR2 YNFKEQ, per germline. CDR3 sequence: CASSQEPGGGETQYF. CDR3 in DNA: TGTGCCAGCAGCCAAGAACCGGGAGGGGGGGAGACCCAGTACTTC.

V and J are TRBV4-3 and TRBJ2-3, with 8 bases that match TRBD2. V lost 4 bases, J lost 0 bases, and 6 bases stayed unmatched. CDR1 and CDR2 (germline): LGHNA, YSLEER. The CDR3 runs to 16 residues. The chain's CDR3 is CASSLLAGSSTDTQYF. The DNA of the CDR3 is TGCGCCAGCAGCCTTCTAGCGGGCTCTAGCACAGATACGCAGTATTTT.

The chain links TRBV5-1 to TRBJ2-2; a weak D match, TRBD1 (5 bases). This CDR3 is built from 16 residues. V was shortened by 2 bases and J by 4 bases, with 15 bases between the two germline ends. From germline, CDR1 is SGHRS and CDR2 YFSETQ. CDR3 loop: CASSFTGTSVTGELFF. The CDR3 nucleotides read TGCGCCAGCAGCTTTACAGGAACCTCGGTCACCGGGGAGCTGTTTTTT. The variable domain in full, completed from reference TRBV5-1 and TRBJ2-2, reads KAGVTQTPRYLIKTRGQQVTLSCSPISGHRSVSWYQQTPGQGLQFLFEYFSETQRNKGNFPGRFSGRQFSNSRSEMNVSTLELGDSALYLCASSFTGTSVTGELFFGEGSRLTVL.